This T cell receptor (beta chain) came from a study of regulatory T cells in long-lasting Graves disease. About this clonotype itself: Its antigen is undetermined.

V shed 5 bases, J shed 3 bases, and the junction held 6 bases outside the gene matches. The CDR3 extends over 13 amino acids. CDR1 is DFQATT, CDR2 SNEGSKA, per germline (reference sequence). Indicated time point: newly diagnosed GD, antithyroid drugs for less than 3 months. PBMC-extracted RNA yielded the TCR library. Diagnosis followed American Thyroid Association guidelines for Graves' disease. The TCR beta library used iRepertoire HTBI primers with Arm-PCR amplification of CDR3. Methods used by the authors: Identified across the samples were 50 to 70 TRBV segments and roughly 13 TRBJ segments. TCRdb used MiXCR to reprocess the multiplex PCR reads, holding one entry per CDR3 protein. The V and J calls and clone size come from TCRdb's table, not from the authors' own analysis. The sample includes around 240,000 distinct CDR3 sequences, 15% to 20% of them seen just once. Findings and limits, study-wide: Persistent Graves' patients had lower TCR diversity than newly diagnosed ones.

These data also featured in a second study, about T cells in Graves' hyperthyroidism and ophthalmopathy.

The J gene is TRBJ2-7, the V gene TRBV20-1, with TRBD1 identical over 8 bases. The TCR was taken from a woman younger than 45 with Graves disease. The sample was peripheral blood mononuclear cells (PBMCs), taken at new diagnosis, from a patient treated with antithyroid drugs. The CDR3 sequence is CSAGQGTGYEQYF. CDR3 nucleotide sequence: TGCAGTGCTGGACAGGGAACCGGCTACGAGCAGTACTTC.